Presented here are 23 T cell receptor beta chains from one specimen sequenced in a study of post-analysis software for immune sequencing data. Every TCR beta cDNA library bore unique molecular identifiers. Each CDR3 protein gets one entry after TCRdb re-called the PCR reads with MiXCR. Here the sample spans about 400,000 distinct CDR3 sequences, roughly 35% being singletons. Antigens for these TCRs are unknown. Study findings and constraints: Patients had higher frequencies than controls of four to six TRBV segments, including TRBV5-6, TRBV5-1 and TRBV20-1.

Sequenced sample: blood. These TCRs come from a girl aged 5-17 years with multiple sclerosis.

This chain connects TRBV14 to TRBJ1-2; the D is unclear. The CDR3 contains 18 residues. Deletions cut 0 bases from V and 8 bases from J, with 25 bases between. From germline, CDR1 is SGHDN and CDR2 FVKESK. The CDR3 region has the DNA TGTGCCAGCAGCCAAGAATCCCTGGGCCGTCTAAAGGGCCACGGCTACACCTTC. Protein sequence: CASSQESLGRLKGHGYTF.

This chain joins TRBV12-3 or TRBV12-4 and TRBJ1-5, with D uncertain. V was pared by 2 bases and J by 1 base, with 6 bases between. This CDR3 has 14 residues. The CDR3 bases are TGTGCCAGCAGTTTATCCGGCAGCAATCAGCCCCAGCATTTT. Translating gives CASSLSGSNQPQHF.

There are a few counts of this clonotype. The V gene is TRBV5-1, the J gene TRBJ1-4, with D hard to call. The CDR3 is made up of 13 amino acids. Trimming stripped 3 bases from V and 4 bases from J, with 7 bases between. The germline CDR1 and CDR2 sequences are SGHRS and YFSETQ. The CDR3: CASSSEYNEKLFF. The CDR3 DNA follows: TGCGCCAGCAGCTCAGAATATAATGAAAAACTGTTTTTT.

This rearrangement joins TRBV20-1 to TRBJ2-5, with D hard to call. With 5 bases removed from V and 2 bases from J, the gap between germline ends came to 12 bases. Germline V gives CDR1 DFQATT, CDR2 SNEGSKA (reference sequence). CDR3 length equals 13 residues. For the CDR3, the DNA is TGCAGTGCTCCCCTGGGAAGGCAAGAGACCCAGTACTTC. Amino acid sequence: CSAPLGRQETQYF.

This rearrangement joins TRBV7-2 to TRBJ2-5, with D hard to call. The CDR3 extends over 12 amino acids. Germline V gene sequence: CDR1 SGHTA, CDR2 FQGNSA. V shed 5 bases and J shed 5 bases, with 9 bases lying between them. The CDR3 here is CASSRRLETQYF. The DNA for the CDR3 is TGTGCCAGCAGCCGCCGCCTGGAGACCCAGTACTTC. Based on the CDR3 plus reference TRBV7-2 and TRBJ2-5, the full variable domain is GAGVSQSPSNKVTEKGKDVELRCDPISGHTALYWYRQSLGQGLEFLIYFQGNSAPDKSGLPSDRFSAERTGGSVSTLTIQRTQQEDSAVYLCASSRRLETQYFGPGTRLLVL.

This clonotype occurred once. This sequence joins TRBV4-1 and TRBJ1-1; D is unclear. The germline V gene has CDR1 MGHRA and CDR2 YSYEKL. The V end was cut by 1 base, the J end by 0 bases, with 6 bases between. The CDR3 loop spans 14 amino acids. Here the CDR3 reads CASSQGGMNTEAFF. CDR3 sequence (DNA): TGCGCCAGCAGCCAAGGGGGTATGAACACTGAAGCTTTCTTT.

The CDR3 DNA sequence: TGCGCCAGCAGCCAGTACATTAATTCACCCCTCCACTTT. Translated: CASSQYINSPLHF. The V and J genes are TRBV4-1 and TRBJ1-6; D ambiguous. From germline, CDR1 is MGHRA and CDR2 YSYEKL. Trimming pared 3 bases from V and 6 bases from J, leaving 6 bases between. The length of the CDR3 is 13 residues.

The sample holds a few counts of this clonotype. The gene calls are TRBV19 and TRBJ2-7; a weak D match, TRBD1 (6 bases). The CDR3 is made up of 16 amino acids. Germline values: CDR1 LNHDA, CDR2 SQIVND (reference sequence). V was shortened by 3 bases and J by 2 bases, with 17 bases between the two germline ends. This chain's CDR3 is CASSIGHRDIAYEQYF. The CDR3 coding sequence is TGTGCCAGTAGTATTGGGCACCGGGACATTGCCTACGAGCAGTACTTC.

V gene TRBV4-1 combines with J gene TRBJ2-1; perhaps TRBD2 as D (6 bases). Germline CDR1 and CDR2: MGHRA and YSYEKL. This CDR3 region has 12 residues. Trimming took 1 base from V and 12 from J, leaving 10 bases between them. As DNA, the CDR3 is TGCGCCAGCAGCCAAGGGCAGGGAGGGCAGTTCTTC. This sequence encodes CASSQGQGGQFF.

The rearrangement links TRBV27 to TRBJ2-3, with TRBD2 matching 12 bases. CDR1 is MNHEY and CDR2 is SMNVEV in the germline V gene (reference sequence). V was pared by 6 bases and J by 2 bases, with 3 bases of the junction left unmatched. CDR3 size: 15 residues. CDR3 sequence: CASSRLAGATDTQYF. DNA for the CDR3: TGTGCCAGCAGCCGACTAGCGGGAGCCACAGATACGCAGTATTTT.

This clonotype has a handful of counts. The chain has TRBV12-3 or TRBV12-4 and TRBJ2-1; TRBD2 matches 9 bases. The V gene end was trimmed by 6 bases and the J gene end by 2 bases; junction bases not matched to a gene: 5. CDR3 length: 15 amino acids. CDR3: CASSKLAGTYNEQFF. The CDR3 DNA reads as TGTGCCAGCAGCAAACTAGCGGGCACCTACAATGAGCAGTTCTTC.

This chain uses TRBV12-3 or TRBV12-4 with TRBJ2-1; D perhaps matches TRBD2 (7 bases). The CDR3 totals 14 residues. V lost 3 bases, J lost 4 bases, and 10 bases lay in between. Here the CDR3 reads CASSFAGAYNEQFF. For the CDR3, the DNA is TGTGCCAGCAGTTTCGCGGGGGCGTACAATGAGCAGTTCTTC.

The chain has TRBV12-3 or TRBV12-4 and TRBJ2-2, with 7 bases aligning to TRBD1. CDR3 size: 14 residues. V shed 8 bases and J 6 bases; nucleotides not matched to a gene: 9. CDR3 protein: CASSLDRHPGELFF. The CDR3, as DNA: TGTGCCAGCTCACTGGACAGGCATCCCGGGGAGCTGTTTTTT.

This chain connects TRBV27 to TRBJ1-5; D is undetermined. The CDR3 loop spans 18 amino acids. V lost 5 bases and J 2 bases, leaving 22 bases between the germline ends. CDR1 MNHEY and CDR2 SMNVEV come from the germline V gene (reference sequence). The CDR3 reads CASSPLWGGKAGNQPQHF. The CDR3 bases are TGTGCCAGCAGTCCCCTCTGGGGAGGGAAGGCCGGCAATCAGCCCCAGCATTTT.

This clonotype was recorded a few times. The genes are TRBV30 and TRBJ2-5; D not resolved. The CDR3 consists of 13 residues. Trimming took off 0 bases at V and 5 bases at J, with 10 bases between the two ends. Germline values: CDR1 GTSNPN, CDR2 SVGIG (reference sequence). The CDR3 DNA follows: TGTGCCTGGAGTGTAGGTAGCTCGGAGACCCAGTACTTC. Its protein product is CAWSVGSSETQYF.

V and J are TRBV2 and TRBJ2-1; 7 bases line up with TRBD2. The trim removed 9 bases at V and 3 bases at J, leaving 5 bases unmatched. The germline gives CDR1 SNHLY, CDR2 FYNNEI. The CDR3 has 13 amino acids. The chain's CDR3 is CASVASGYNEQFF. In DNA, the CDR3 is TGTGCCAGTGTGGCTAGCGGCTACAATGAGCAGTTCTTC.

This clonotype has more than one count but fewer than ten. The CDR3 coding sequence is TGCAGCGTCTATACGGGTATAGGCACCACTGAAGCTTTCTTT. The encoded protein is CSVYTGIGTTEAFF. This chain uses TRBV29-1 with TRBJ1-1; no definite D call. This CDR3 region has 14 residues. Germline V gene lookup returns CDR1 SQVTM and CDR2 ANQGSEA. Between the trimmed V and J ends, which lost 6 bases and 4 bases, there was a span of 18 bases.

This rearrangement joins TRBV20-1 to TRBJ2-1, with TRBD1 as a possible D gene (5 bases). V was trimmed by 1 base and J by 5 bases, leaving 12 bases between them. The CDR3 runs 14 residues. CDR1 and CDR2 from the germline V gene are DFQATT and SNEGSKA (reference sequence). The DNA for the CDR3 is TGCAGTGCTAGAGGGCGGACAACTAACAATGAGCAGTTCTTC. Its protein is CSARGRTTNNEQFF.

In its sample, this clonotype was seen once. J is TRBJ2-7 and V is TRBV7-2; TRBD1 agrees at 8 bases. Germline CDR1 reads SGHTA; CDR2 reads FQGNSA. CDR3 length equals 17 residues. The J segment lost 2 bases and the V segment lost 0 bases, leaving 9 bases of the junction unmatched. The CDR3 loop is CASSLAKTGDGPYEQYF. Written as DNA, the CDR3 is TGTGCCAGCAGCTTAGCCAAGACAGGGGATGGGCCCTACGAGCAGTACTTC.

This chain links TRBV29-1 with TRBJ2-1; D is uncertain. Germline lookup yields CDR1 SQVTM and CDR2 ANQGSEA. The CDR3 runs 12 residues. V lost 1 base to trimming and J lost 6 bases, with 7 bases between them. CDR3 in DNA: TGCAGCGTTGAAGCAGGTGGCAATGAGCAGTTCTTC. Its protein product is CSVEAGGNEQFF.

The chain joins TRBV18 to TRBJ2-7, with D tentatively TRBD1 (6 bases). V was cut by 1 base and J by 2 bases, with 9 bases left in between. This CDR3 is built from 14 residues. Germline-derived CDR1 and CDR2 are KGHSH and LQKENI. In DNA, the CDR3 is TGTGCCAGCTCACCACAGGGGGAAGCCTACGAGCAGTACTTC. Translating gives CASSPQGEAYEQYF.

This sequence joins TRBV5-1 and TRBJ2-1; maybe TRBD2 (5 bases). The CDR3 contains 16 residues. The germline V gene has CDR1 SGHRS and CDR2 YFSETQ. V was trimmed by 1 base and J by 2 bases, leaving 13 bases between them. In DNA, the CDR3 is TGCGCCAGCAGCTTGTCCCCAAGCGGACCCTACAATGAGCAGTTCTTC. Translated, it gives CASSLSPSGPYNEQFF.

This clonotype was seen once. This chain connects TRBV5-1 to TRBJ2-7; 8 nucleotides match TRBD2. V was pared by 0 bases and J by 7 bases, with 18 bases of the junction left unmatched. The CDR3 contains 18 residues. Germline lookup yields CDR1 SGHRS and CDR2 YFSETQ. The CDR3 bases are TGCGCCAGCAGCTTGGGGTTCGGGGGGGGCCTATCCTACAATGAGCAGTACTTC. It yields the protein CASSLGFGGGLSYNEQYF.